These T cell receptor beta chains were read from a single sample in a study of CD8 T cells in ankylosing spondylitis. TCRdb reanalysed the 5' RACE reads using MiXCR and keeps one entry per CDR3 protein. This sample has 450,000 to 550,000 distinct CDR3 sequences, with 5.3% found just once. Material: blood, either unsorted or a sorted T cell fraction (not recorded which). These TCRs come from a male donor with ankylosing spondylitis. The CDR3 runs from the conserved cysteine through the conserved F or W. Each record gives: J gene, D gene, clone size, V gene, CDR3 protein, CDR3 DNA. D genes are given only for firm matches. Clone size appears in some rows only: once, few, many, or a class for an expanded clone.

TRBJ2-3	-	many	TRBV6-5	CASSYSSGDFEDTQYF	TGTGCCAGCAGTTACTCGAGTGGTGACTTTGAAGATACGCAGTATTTT
TRBJ2-7	-	many	TRBV2	CASSEETSYEQYF	TGTGCCAGCAGTGAGGAGACTTCCTACGAGCAGTACTTC
TRBJ2-5	TRBD1	many	TRBV29-1	CSVEERGLRETQYF	TGCAGCGTTGAAGAAAGGGGGCTCAGGGAGACCCAGTACTTC
TRBJ2-7	TRBD2	many	TRBV27	CASSRLAEPYEQYF	TGTGCCAGCAGCCGACTAGCGGAACCCTACGAGCAGTACTTC
TRBJ1-1	TRBD1	few	TRBV7-2	CASSLGGQYTEAFF	TGTGCCAGCAGCTTAGGGGGACAGTATACTGAAGCTTTCTTT
TRBJ2-7	TRBD2	many	TRBV10-3	CAISSGLAYYEQYF	TGTGCCATCAGTAGCGGACTAGCTTATTACGAGCAGTACTTC
TRBJ1-1	TRBD1	many	TRBV7-9	CASSSQGGVRAEAFF	TGTGCCAGCAGCTCACAAGGGGGCGTGAGGGCTGAAGCTTTCTTT
TRBJ2-3	-	few	TRBV6-5	CASRSSGRGSTDTQYF	TGTGCCAGCAGATCCTCGGGGCGGGGCAGCACAGATACGCAGTATTTT
TRBJ1-2	-	many	TRBV6-1	CASRETADYGYTF	TGTGCCAGCAGAGAGACAGCGGACTATGGCTACACCTTC
TRBJ2-1	-	many	TRBV15	CATSRVGRGSYNEQFF	TGTGCCACCAGCAGAGTGGGGAGAGGGTCCTACAATGAGCAGTTCTTC
TRBJ1-1	TRBD1	many	TRBV20-1	CSAIRGQGSEAFF	TGCAGTGCTATAAGGGGGCAAGGGTCTGAAGCTTTCTTT
TRBJ2-6	-	few	TRBV4-2	CASSPDRGTAGANVLTF	TGTGCCAGCAGCCCCGACCGGGGAACTGCCGGGGCCAACGTCCTGACTTTC
TRBJ2-3	-	many	TRBV12-3/TRBV12-4	CASSSLGGTQYF	TGTGCCAGCAGTTCCCTAGGAGGTACGCAGTATTTT
TRBJ1-1	-	many	TRBV20-1	CSARDRNTEAFF	TGCAGTGCTAGGGACAGGAACACTGAAGCTTTCTTT
TRBJ2-1	-	few	TRBV6-4	CASSEKGGASFREQFF	TGTGCCAGCAGTGAAAAAGGGGGGGCCTCTTTCCGTGAGCAGTTCTTC
TRBJ1-2	-	few	TRBV20-1	CSARDPHRSGYTF	TGCAGTGCTAGAGACCCTCACAGGAGCGGCTACACCTTC
TRBJ2-1	-	many	TRBV20-1	CSARVHGSIGNEQFF	TGCAGTGCTAGAGTACACGGTTCCATAGGCAATGAGCAGTTCTTC
TRBJ2-7	TRBD2	many	TRBV4-2	CASSQEGLGGLYEQYF	TGTGCCAGCAGCCAAGAGGGACTAGGCGGGCTCTACGAGCAGTACTTC
TRBJ2-2	-	many	TRBV7-8	CASSRGLQKLTGELFF	TGTGCCAGCAGCCGGGGACTTCAAAAACTCACCGGGGAGCTGTTTTTT
TRBJ1-1	TRBD1	few	TRBV18	CASSPTRDSPEAFF	TGTGCCAGCTCACCGACCCGGGACAGTCCTGAAGCTTTCTTT
TRBJ1-1	TRBD1	few	TRBV11-2	CASMGRGPGTEAFF	TGTGCCAGCATGGGGAGGGGGCCCGGGACTGAAGCTTTCTTT
TRBJ1-1	TRBD1	many	TRBV20-1	CSASGPGGETEAFF	TGCAGTGCTAGCGGTCCAGGGGGCGAGACTGAAGCTTTCTTT
TRBJ2-5	TRBD1	-	TRBV29-1	CSFGQGETQYF	TGCAGCTTCGGACAGGGAGAGACCCAGTACTTC
TRBJ2-3	-	many	TRBV5-1	CASSLEGAQDTQYF	TGCGCCAGCAGCTTGGAAGGGGCCCAAGATACGCAGTATTTT
TRBJ2-1	TRBD1	-	TRBV19	CASRPTGGVGNEQFF	TGTGCCAGTCGCCCGACAGGGGGCGTAGGCAATGAGCAGTTCTTC
TRBJ2-5	-	many	TRBV7-9	CASSKLQGRETQYF	TGTGCCAGCAGCAAACTACAGGGTCGAGAGACCCAGTACTTC
TRBJ2-2	-	many	TRBV7-9	CASSLAGELFF	TGCGCCAGCAGCTTGGCCGGGGAGCTGTTTTTT
TRBJ2-5	TRBD2	many	TRBV20-1	CSAILAGVGETQYF	TGCAGTGCGATACTAGCGGGGGTTGGAGAGACCCAGTACTTC
TRBJ1-3	-	few	TRBV30	CAWSVNSGNTIYF	TGTGCCTGGAGTGTAAACTCTGGAAACACCATATATTTT
TRBJ2-7	-	many	TRBV20-1	CSAADSRTYEQYF	TGCAGTGCGGCGGACAGCCGCACCTACGAGCAGTACTTC
TRBJ2-5	-	many	TRBV12-3/TRBV12-4	CASSIREETQYF	TGTGCCAGCAGTATACGGGAAGAGACCCAGTACTTC
TRBJ2-7	TRBD2	-	TRBV11-2	CASSLGTSGVGEQYF	TGTGCCAGCAGCTTAGGGACTAGCGGAGTGGGAGAGCAGTACTTC
TRBJ2-1	TRBD2	many	TRBV9	CASSVAAGGPNEQFF	TGTGCCAGCAGCGTAGCGGCGGGGGGGCCTAATGAGCAGTTCTTC
TRBJ2-3	-	many	TRBV7-6	CASSSYAGADTQYF	TGTGCCAGCAGCTCCTATGCCGGGGCAGATACGCAGTATTTT
TRBJ2-4	-	many	TRBV28	CASSLLTETIAKNIQYF	TGTGCCAGCAGTTTGCTGACAGAGACAATAGCCAAAAACATTCAGTACTTC
TRBJ2-7	-	many	TRBV24-1	CATSDWGYEQYF	TGTGCCACCAGTGATTGGGGCTACGAGCAGTACTTC
TRBJ1-2	TRBD1	many	TRBV7-2	CASSPLDRPNYGYTF	TGTGCCAGCAGCCCGCTGGACAGGCCTAACTATGGCTACACCTTC
TRBJ2-1	TRBD2	many	TRBV20-1	CSARDAGLAGWGEQFF	TGCAGTGCTAGAGATGCGGGACTAGCGGGCTGGGGTGAGCAGTTCTTC
TRBJ2-7	TRBD1	many	TRBV28	CASSLYPAGTGNYEQYF	TGTGCCAGCAGTTTATACCCAGCCGGGACAGGGAACTACGAGCAGTACTTC
TRBJ2-1	-	few	TRBV4-1	CATREALSFSSYNEQFF	TGCGCTACCCGTGAGGCACTATCTTTTAGCTCCTACAATGAGCAGTTCTTC
TRBJ2-3	TRBD2	many	TRBV7-2	CASSLGLAGDLTQYF	TGTGCCAGCAGCCTCGGACTAGCGGGAGATCTTACGCAGTATTTT
TRBJ2-5	-	many	TRBV29-1	CSVVKGQETQYF	TGCAGCGTTGTGAAGGGCCAAGAGACCCAGTACTTC
TRBJ2-5	-	few	TRBV11-2	CASTPGGRAGETQYF	TGTGCCAGCACCCCAGGAGGTCGGGCGGGGGAGACCCAGTACTTC
TRBJ2-3	-	many	TRBV29-1	CSVVGGASTDTQYF	TGCAGCGTTGTTGGCGGGGCGAGCACAGATACGCAGTATTTT
TRBJ2-7	-	many	TRBV5-1	CASSSPAGRGTYEQYF	TGCGCCAGCAGCTCCCCCGCAGGGCGAGGGACATACGAGCAGTACTTC
TRBJ1-5	TRBD1	many	TRBV20-1	CSARLGTGIQPQHF	TGCAGTGCTAGGTTAGGGACAGGGATTCAGCCCCAGCATTTT
TRBJ1-5	-	many	TRBV27	CASSLWASQIQPQHF	TGTGCCAGCAGTTTATGGGCGTCGCAGATTCAGCCCCAGCATTTT
TRBJ1-1	-	many	TRBV20-1	CSAIPGLTNTEAFF	TGCAGTGCTATTCCCGGACTCACAAACACTGAAGCTTTCTTT
TRBJ2-7	-	-	TRBV27	CASSPLSGEQYF	TGTGCCAGCAGCCCCCTCTCCGGCGAGCAGTACTTC
TRBJ2-2	-	-	TRBV6-4	CASSMGAENTGELFF	TGTGCCAGCAGTATGGGGGCCGAGAACACCGGGGAGCTGTTTTTT
TRBJ1-1	-	many	TRBV10-3	CAIKTGMNTEAFF	TGTGCCATAAAAACAGGAATGAACACTGAAGCTTTCTTT
TRBJ2-7	-	-	TRBV7-2	CASSLVEGRSYEQYF	TGTGCCAGCAGCTTAGTGGAGGGGAGGTCCTACGAGCAGTACTTC